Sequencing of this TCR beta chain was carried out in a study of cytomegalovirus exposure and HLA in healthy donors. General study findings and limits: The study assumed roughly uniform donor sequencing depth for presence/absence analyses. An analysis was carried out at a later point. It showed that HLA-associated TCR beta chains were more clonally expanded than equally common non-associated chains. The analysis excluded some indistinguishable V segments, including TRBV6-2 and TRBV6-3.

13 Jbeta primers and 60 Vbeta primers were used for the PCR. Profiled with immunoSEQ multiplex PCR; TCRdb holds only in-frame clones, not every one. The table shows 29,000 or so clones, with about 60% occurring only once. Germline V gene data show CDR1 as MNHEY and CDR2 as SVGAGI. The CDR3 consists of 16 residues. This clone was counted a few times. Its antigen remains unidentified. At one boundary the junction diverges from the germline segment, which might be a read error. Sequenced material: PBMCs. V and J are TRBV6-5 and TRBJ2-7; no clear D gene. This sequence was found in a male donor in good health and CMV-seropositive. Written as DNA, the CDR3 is TGTGCCAGCAGTTACGTCAGAGAAGTTGAGGTTGACGAGCAGCACTTC. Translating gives CASSYVREVEVDEQHF.